Below are 13 T cell receptor beta chains sequenced from a single sample in a study of T cells in women clearing cervical HPV infection. Data came from immunoSEQ multiplex PCR; TCRdb stores just in-frame clones and leaves some out. This sample's table has about 46,000 clones. Sequencing was done on a sample of blood buffy coat. The receptor set was obtained from a woman between 18 and 69 years old with a cervical HPV16 infection that either progressed to CIN3+ or cleared (not recorded which).

Details on this clone: The CDR3 goes on 3 residues after the read ends, and that part is filled in from the germline J gene. The chain is built from TRBV30 and TRBJ1-5, with TRBD1 matching 9 bases. The J segment lost 6 bases and the V segment lost 1 base, leaving 4 bases of the junction unmatched. Germline assignment: CDR1 GTSNPN and CDR2 SVGIG (reference sequence). This CDR3 region has 14 residues. Here the CDR3 reads CAWSEGQGSQPQHF. The DNA read from the CDR3 is TGTGCCTGGAGTGAAGGACAGGGGAGTCAGCCC.

To note about this clone: The read ends 3 residues before the CDR3 terminus; that terminus is restored from the germline J gene. The chain links TRBV12-3 or TRBV12-4 to TRBJ2-7; D is undetermined. CDR3 length: 13 amino acids. Trimming removed 3 bases from V and 3 bases from J, with 9 bases in between. CDR3: CASSFGSYYEQYF. The part of the CDR3 DNA that was read is TGTGCCAGCAGTTTTGGCAGTTACTACGAG.

Note on this clone: The read is 3 residues too short to cover the CDR3 end, so that end is filled in from the germline J gene. This sequence joins TRBV2 and TRBJ1-6; maybe TRBD1 (5 bases). The CDR3 runs to 19 residues. V lost 1 base and J lost 2, with 18 bases in between. Germline-derived CDR1 and CDR2 are SNHLY and FYNNEI. The sequenced CDR3 bases are TGTGCCAGCAGTGAAGATAAAGTGGGATCCAGGGCCTATAATTCACCC. Protein: CASSEDKVGSRAYNSP. The CDR3, in full, reads CASSEDKVGSRAYNSPLHF.

Concerning this clone: The observed sequence ends 3 residues before the CDR3 terminus, with the missing tail filled in from the germline J gene. The genes are TRBV30 and TRBJ2-1; perhaps TRBD2 as D (6 bases). Germline V gene lookup returns CDR1 GTSNPN and CDR2 SVGIG (reference sequence). V was trimmed by 0 bases and J by 3 bases, leaving 12 bases between them. CDR3 length: 15 residues. The sequenced part of the CDR3 DNA is TGTGCCTGGAGTGTAGGCGGGAATAACTACAATGAG. Protein product: CAWSVGGNNYNE. The complete CDR3 protein is CAWSVGGNNYNEQFF. Drawing the rest from reference TRBV30 and TRBJ2-1, the complete variable domain is SQTIHQWPATLVQPVGSPLSLECTVEGTSNPNLYWYRQAAGRGLQLLFYSVGIGQISSEVPQNLSASRPQDRQFILSSKKLLLSDSGFYLCAWSVGGNNYNEQFFGPGTRLTVL.

Concerning this clone itself: Read sequence stops 3 residues before the CDR3 end, and the germline J gene provides the missing end. V is TRBV18 and J is TRBJ2-5; D possibly corresponds to TRBD1 (5 bases). The V gene's germline CDR1 is KGHSH and CDR2 LQKENI. CDR3 length: 14 amino acids. Trimming cost V 0 bases and J 2 bases, with 7 bases left between them. The part of the CDR3 DNA that was read is TGTGCCAGCTCACCACCGAACAGGCAAGAGACC. Its protein product is CASSPPNRQET. The full CDR3 sequence reads CASSPPNRQETQYF. Full variable domain (outside the CDR3, taken from reference TRBV18 and TRBJ2-5): NAGVMQNPRHLVRRRGQEARLRCSPMKGHSHVYWYRQLPEEGLKFMVYLQKENIIDESGMPKERFSAEFPKEGPSILRIQQVVRGDSAAYFCASSPPNRQETQYFGPGTRLLVL.

A word on this clone: From the germline J gene comes the end of the CDR3, since the read stops 3 residues before it. The V gene is TRBV7-2, the J gene TRBJ1-2; TRBD1 agrees at 9 bases. This CDR3 is built from 14 residues. Unmatched junction bases numbered 8, after V lost 5 bases and J lost 7 bases. The germline V gene encodes CDR1 SGHTA and CDR2 FQGNSA. The CDR3 region is CASSPRTGEGGYTF. The CDR3 DNA, read in part, is TGTGCCAGCAGCCCCAGGACAGGGGAAGGTGGC.

On this clone itself: The CDR3 extends 3 residues past the end of the read, so its final part is completed from the germline J gene. The chain combines TRBV20-1 with TRBJ1-5; TRBD1 is a possible D gene (5 bases). The germline CDR1 and CDR2 sequences are DFQATT and SNEGSKA (reference sequence). With 5 bases removed from V and 0 bases from J, the gap between germline ends came to 14 bases. CDR3 length: 15 amino acids. CDR3 residues: CSARDRPYSNQPQHF. The sequenced CDR3 bases are TGCAGTGCTCGTGACAGACCCTATAGCAATCAGCCC.

Concerning this clone itself: The read ends 3 residues before the CDR3 terminus; that terminus is restored from the germline J gene. This chain uses TRBV19 with TRBJ2-7; TRBD2 might be the D (6 bases). The CDR3 runs 14 residues. The ends were cut back, 3 bases at V and 4 bases at J, with 13 bases in the middle. The germline V gene has CDR1 LNHDA and CDR2 SQIVND (reference sequence). CDR3 DNA, as far as it was read: TGTGCCAGTAGTATCGACGGGGGAGGATACGAG. This encodes CASSIDGGGYE. The full CDR3 sequence reads CASSIDGGGYEQYF.

On this clone: The read ends 3 residues early relative to the CDR3; the germline J gene fills the gap. The V gene is TRBV19, the J gene TRBJ2-2; 14 bases match TRBD2. Losses at the gene ends were 9 bases for V and 7 bases for J; bases not matched to a gene: 13. CDR1 is LNHDA, CDR2 SQIVND, per germline (reference sequence). This CDR3 has 17 amino acids. The sequenced part of the CDR3 DNA is TGTGCCAGAGGCCCGGGACTAGCGGGAGTATGGGGCGGGGAG. The encoded protein is CARGPGLAGVWGGE. The entire CDR3 protein reads CARGPGLAGVWGGELFF.

In the case of this clone: The read falls 3 residues short of the CDR3 end, and the missing part is taken from the germline J gene. The V and J genes are TRBV20-1 and TRBJ2-1; 10 nucleotides match TRBD2. V was clipped by 8 bases and J by 7 bases; unmatched bases: 11. The germline V gene has CDR1 DFQATT and CDR2 SNEGSKA (reference sequence). The CDR3 has 14 amino acids. CDR3 bases read: TGCAGTCAACAGCGGGGGGGCGGGGGAAATGAG. It yields the protein CSQQRGGGGNE. The whole CDR3 protein is CSQQRGGGGNEQFF.

As concerns this clone: Coverage ceases 3 residues before the CDR3 finishes, and the germline J gene fills in the end. The chain recombines TRBV5-1 with TRBJ2-7; 7 bases map to TRBD2. Germline V gene lookup returns CDR1 SGHRS and CDR2 YFSETQ. With 2 bases clipped from V and 2 bases from J, the junction kept 7 bases outside the gene matches. The CDR3 totals 15 residues. The sequenced CDR3 bases are TGCGCCAGCAGCTTTCTCGCCAGCGGGGCCTACGAG. It encodes CASSFLASGAYE. The entire CDR3 protein is CASSFLASGAYEQYF.

On this clone itself: The read finishes 3 residues shy of the CDR3 end, and the germline J gene is used to complete it. This chain connects TRBV6-2 or TRBV6-3 to TRBJ2-4, with a weak D call TRBD1 (6 bases). Germline assignment: CDR1 MNHEY and CDR2 SVGEGT. The CDR3 spans 12 residues. The CDR3 protein is CASRTGTQPQYF. The covered CDR3 bases are TGTGCCAGCAGAACAGGGACCCAGCCT.

Turning to this clone: The sequenced fragment ends 3 residues before the CDR3 boundary, so the rest is inferred from the germline J gene. V and J are TRBV6-2 or TRBV6-3 and TRBJ1-5, with D unresolved. V shed 4 bases and J shed 3 bases, with 10 bases lying between them. This CDR3 has 14 amino acids. Germline CDR1 MNHEY, CDR2 SVGEGT. Partial CDR3 DNA: TGTGCCAGCAGTTCTTTGCACTACAATCAGCCC. Its translation: CASSSLHYNQP. The whole CDR3 region reads CASSSLHYNQPQHF.